The 30 T cell receptor beta chains listed next were all sequenced from one sample in a study of blood T cell repertoires in COVID-19. TCRdb keeps only in-frame clones here, not all; method: immunoSEQ multiplex PCR. The data contain fewer than 250,000 clones, roughly 86% of them singletons. Sequencing used PBMCs or T cells enriched from blood (not recorded which). The receptors shown here come from a woman aged 25 to 45 with acute COVID-19.

This clone was seen a handful of times. The chain has TRBV5-6 and TRBJ1-5, with D perhaps TRBD1 (6 bases). The V gene's germline CDR1 is SGHDT and CDR2 YYEEEE. The V gene lost 4 bases and the J gene lost 7 bases, with 15 bases spanning the gap. The CDR3 has 14 amino acids. CDR3 protein: CASSVEGGRQPQHF. Here the CDR3 DNA reads TGTGCCAGCAGCGTCGAAGGGGGACGACAGCCCCAGCATTTT. Using reference TRBV5-6 and TRBJ1-5 for the parts outside the CDR3, the full variable domain is DAGVTQSPTHLIKTRGQQVTLRCSPKSGHDTVSWYQQALGQGPQFIFQYYEEEERQRGNFPDRFSGHQFPNYSSELNVNALLLGDSALYLCASSVEGGRQPQHFGDGTRLSIL.

The chain carries TRBV14 and TRBJ1-1; weak D call: TRBD1 (6 bases). Germline CDR1 and CDR2: SGHDN and FVKESK. The CDR3 has 15 amino acids. Deletions cut 2 bases from V and 1 base from J, with 11 bases between. This CDR3 reads CASSQLGGANTEAFF. CDR3 bases: TGTGCCAGCAGCCAACTGGGGGGGGCGAACACTGAAGCTTTCTTT.

Only a few counts were recorded for this clone. The chain recombines TRBV5-1 with TRBJ1-1; D gene uncertain. CDR3 size: 15 residues. The V and J ends lost 6 bases and 2 bases respectively, with 17 bases between them. In germline, CDR1 is SGHRS, CDR2 YFSETQ. The CDR3 loop reads CASNLGRGANTEAFF. For the CDR3, the DNA is TGCGCCAGCAATCTCGGTCGGGGAGCCAACACTGAAGCTTTCTTT.

V gene TRBV7-2 combines with J gene TRBJ1-1, with D possibly TRBD1 on 5 matching bases. Per germline, CDR1 SGHTA and CDR2 FQGNSA. V lost 4 bases and J lost 1, with 13 bases in between. The CDR3 loop spans 15 amino acids. The CDR3 DNA sequence: TGTGCCAGCAGCTATCTCGGGGGGAGGAACACTGAAGCTTTCTTT. Its translation is CASSYLGGRNTEAFF.

The count of this clone is one. This chain uses TRBV4-1 with TRBJ1-3; perhaps TRBD1 as D (6 bases). The CDR3 covers 15 residues. V was clipped by 2 bases and J by 7 bases, with 15 bases between them. Germline CDR1 is MGHRA and CDR2 is YSYEKL. The CDR3 here is CASSQPGTTGNTIYF. DNA of the CDR3: TGCGCCAGCAGCCAACCCGGGACAACCGGGAACACCATATATTTT.

CDR3 bases: TGTGCCAGCAGTCTACATCTAGAATTCGAGCAGTACTTC. Translation: CASSLHLEFEQYF. This sequence joins TRBV12-3 or TRBV12-4 and TRBJ2-7; no reliable D call. V shed 5 bases and J shed 6 bases, with 14 bases lying between them. The length of the CDR3 is 13 residues.

The gene calls are TRBV6-5 and TRBJ2-3; 7 bases line up with TRBD2. With V trimmed by 8 bases and J by 4 bases, 9 bases remained unmatched. The CDR3 contains 14 residues. The V gene's germline CDR1 is MNHEY and CDR2 SVGAGI. The CDR3 here is CASGGGATSDTQYF. The CDR3 coding sequence is TGTGCCAGCGGGGGGGGAGCGACCTCAGATACGCAGTATTTT.

The count of this clone is one. V usage is TRBV18 and J usage is TRBJ1-1; possibly TRBD1 for D (6 bases). Trimming stripped 3 bases from V and 3 bases from J, with 14 bases between. CDR1 and CDR2 from the germline V gene are KGHSH and LQKENI. The CDR3 extends over 15 amino acids. The CDR3 here is CASSPGQNMDTEAFF. Here the CDR3 DNA reads TGTGCCAGCTCACCCGGACAGAATATGGACACTGAAGCTTTCTTT.

The chain combines TRBV7-9 with TRBJ1-1; 9 bases agree with TRBD1. Looked up from germline, CDR1 is SEHNR and CDR2 is FQNEAQ (reference sequence). This CDR3 comprises 18 residues. With 4 bases clipped from V and 0 bases from J, the junction kept 12 bases outside the gene matches. The DNA for the CDR3 is TGTGCCAGCAGCTCAATCGGCCGACAGGGGGAGATGAACACTGAAGCTTTCTTT. Protein sequence: CASSSIGRQGEMNTEAFF.

The V call is TRBV3-1 (or the pseudogene TRBV3-2), the J call TRBJ1-1, with D possibly matching TRBD1 (6 bases). Looked up from germline, CDR1 is LGHDT and CDR2 is YNNKEL (reference sequence). Deletions cut 4 bases from V and 8 bases from J, with 11 bases between. This CDR3 comprises 12 residues. In DNA, the CDR3 is TGTGCCAGCAGCCTCGGACAGAGGGAAGCTTTCTTT. This encodes CASSLGQREAFF.

V and J are TRBV19 and TRBJ1-1; D remains ambiguous. V was pared by 3 bases and J by 0 bases, with 11 bases between. CDR3 length: 15 residues. The V gene's germline CDR1 is LNHDA and CDR2 SQIVND (reference sequence). CDR3 sequence reads: CASSMYRGLNTEAFF. The CDR3 DNA reads TGTGCCAGTAGTATGTATAGAGGGCTGAACACTGAAGCTTTCTTT.

The chain combines TRBV3-1 (or the pseudogene TRBV3-2) with TRBJ2-3, with 8 nucleotides matching TRBD2. The CDR3 is 16 residues long. The V gene's germline CDR1 is LGHDT and CDR2 YNNKEL (reference sequence). After removal of 4 bases from V and 6 bases from J, the junction contained 12 bases not matched to a gene. CDR3 bases: TGTGCCAGCAGCCCGGTAGGGAGCGGGGGTGGGGATACGCAGTATTTT. Encoded protein: CASSPVGSGGGDTQYF.

The chain has TRBV7-6 and TRBJ2-2; 7 bases line up with TRBD1. Germline CDR1 and CDR2: SGHVS and FNYEAQ. This CDR3 is built from 16 residues. Losses at the gene ends were 1 base for V and 4 bases for J; bases not matched to a gene: 6. CDR3 protein: CASSLGGGLSTGELFF. CDR3 sequence (DNA): TGTGCCAGCAGCTTAGGAGGGGGCTTGAGCACCGGGGAGCTGTTTTTT.

This chain connects TRBV11-2 to TRBJ2-1; TRBD2 agrees at 10 bases. Unmatched junction bases numbered 4, after V lost 3 bases and J lost 8 bases. CDR1 and CDR2 (germline): SGHAT, FQNNGV. The CDR3 spans 14 residues. CDR3 sequence: CASSFSSGGDEQFF. The CDR3 nucleotides are TGTGCCAGCAGCTTCTCTAGCGGGGGAGATGAGCAGTTCTTC.

The chain recombines TRBV19 with TRBJ2-1; maybe TRBD1 (7 bases). V was shortened by 5 bases and J by 3 bases, with 26 bases between the two germline ends. Germline CDR1 LNHDA, CDR2 SQIVND (reference sequence). This CDR3 region has 19 residues. The CDR3 region is CASSASTGWTTGGYNEQFF. CDR3 DNA sequence: TGTGCCAGTAGTGCCTCGACAGGGTGGACCACCGGGGGCTACAATGAGCAGTTCTTC.

V usage is TRBV7-8 and J usage is TRBJ1-3, with a tentative D call TRBD1 (6 bases). The CDR3 loop spans 17 amino acids. V was trimmed by 2 bases and J by 2 bases, leaving 16 bases between them. CDR1 is SGHVS, CDR2 FQNEAQ, per germline. CDR3 residues: CASSLSRGAEPGNTIYF. For the CDR3, the DNA is TGTGCCAGCAGCTTAAGTCGGGGGGCAGAACCTGGAAACACCATATATTTT.

The chain joins TRBV6-1 to TRBJ1-5; D is uncertain. V was clipped by 3 bases and J by 0 bases, with 9 bases between them. This CDR3 contains 15 residues. CDR1 and CDR2 (germline): MNHNS, SASEGT. In DNA form, the CDR3 reads TGTGCCAGCAGTGATCCACAATATAGCAATCAGCCCCAGCATTTT. Encoded protein: CASSDPQYSNQPQHF.

The chain uses TRBV11-2 and TRBJ1-2; 8 bases fit TRBD1. The germline gives CDR1 SGHAT, CDR2 FQNNGV. Unmatched junction bases numbered 3, after V lost 0 bases and J lost 6 bases. The length of the CDR3 is 14 residues. The CDR3 nucleotides are TGTGCCAGCAGCTTAGATACAGGGGGTCATGGCTACACCTTC. Translating gives CASSLDTGGHGYTF.

The rearrangement uses TRBV19 and TRBJ1-1; no clear D. V lost 6 bases, J lost 4 bases, and 24 bases lay in between. Germline V lookup: CDR1 LNHDA, CDR2 SQIVND (reference sequence). This CDR3 is built from 17 residues. CDR3 nucleotides: TGTGCCAGTAGCCACATGTCGGGGTTCGGCGTGGGCACTGAAGCTTTCTTT. Translating gives CASSHMSGFGVGTEAFF.

The chain recombines TRBV7-9 with TRBJ1-3; D uncertain. Per germline, CDR1 SEHNR and CDR2 FQNEAQ (reference sequence). The CDR3 is made up of 12 amino acids. V shed 6 bases and J shed 4 bases, with 7 bases lying between them. The CDR3 protein is CASSLRGNTIYF. CDR3 nucleotide sequence: TGTGCCAGCAGTCTACGCGGAAACACCATATATTTT. Drawing the rest from reference TRBV7-9 and TRBJ1-3, the complete variable domain is DTGVSQNPRHKITKRGQNVTFRCDPISEHNRLYWYRQTLGQGPEFLTYFQNEAQLEKSRLLSDRFSAERPKGSFSTLEIQRTEQGDSAMYLCASSLRGNTIYFGEGSWLTVV.

The chain combines TRBV7-2 with TRBJ1-2; tentative D call: TRBD1 (5 bases). The ends were cut back, 2 bases at V and 5 bases at J, with 12 bases in the middle. CDR1 SGHTA and CDR2 FQGNSA come from the germline V gene. The CDR3 has 14 amino acids. CDR3 sequence (DNA): TGTGCCAGCAGCTTATTGGGGCAGCCTTATGGCTACACCTTC. Its protein is CASSLLGQPYGYTF.

The rearrangement joins TRBV5-1 to TRBJ2-5; 7 nucleotides match TRBD1. The CDR3 is 14 amino acids. Germline CDR1 and CDR2: SGHRS and YFSETQ. The V segment lost 5 bases and the J segment 5 bases; nucleotides outside the gene matches: 9. DNA of the CDR3: TGCGCCAGCAGAAACAGGGGAGAGGGGGAGACCCAGTACTTC. Translating gives CASRNRGEGETQYF.

V is TRBV2 and J is TRBJ1-1; 7 nucleotides line up with TRBD1. The CDR3 spans 13 residues. Germline V gene data show CDR1 as SNHLY and CDR2 as FYNNEI. The trim removed 8 bases at V and 3 bases at J, leaving 6 bases unmatched. CDR3 sequence (DNA): TGTGCCAGCGAGGGGGACAGACACACTGAAGCTTTCTTT. This encodes CASEGDRHTEAFF.

The V call is TRBV20-1, the J call TRBJ2-7; D uncertain. The CDR3 runs 11 residues. Germline CDR1 is DFQATT and CDR2 is SNEGSKA (reference sequence). V was cut by 2 bases and J by 6 bases, with 8 bases left in between. The CDR3 loop reads CSARMALEQYF. The CDR3 DNA is TGCAGTGCTAGAATGGCTCTCGAGCAGTACTTC.

The chain combines TRBV5-1 with TRBJ2-2; TRBD1 is a possible D gene (6 bases). The CDR3 length is 14 residues. Germline CDR1 reads SGHRS; CDR2 reads YFSETQ. Trimming took off 6 bases at V and 1 base at J, with 10 bases between the two ends. CDR3 coding DNA: TGCGCCAGCAAACCGGGACAGAACACCGGGGAGCTGTTTTTT. Its translation is CASKPGQNTGELFF.

The rearrangement joins TRBV3-1 (or the pseudogene TRBV3-2) to TRBJ2-6; D is uncertain. V was pared by 4 bases and J by 1 base, with 5 bases between. Per germline, CDR1 LGHDT and CDR2 YNNKEL (reference sequence). CDR3 length: 14 residues. The CDR3 is CASSLQSGANVLTF. The CDR3 DNA sequence: TGTGCCAGCAGCCTACAATCTGGGGCCAACGTCCTGACTTTC.

The rearrangement links TRBV11-2 to TRBJ1-2, with D perhaps TRBD1 (5 bases). There are 14 residues in the CDR3. V was clipped by 4 bases and J by 4 bases, with 13 bases between them. The germline V gene encodes CDR1 SGHAT and CDR2 FQNNGV. For the CDR3, the DNA is TGTGCCAGCAGCTACCCCGACAGCCCCTATGGCTACACCTTC. Translation gives CASSYPDSPYGYTF.

The chain couples TRBV7-2 to TRBJ2-1; D remains unclear. Germline V gene sequence: CDR1 SGHTA, CDR2 FQGNSA. V was shortened by 2 bases and J by 8 bases, with 10 bases between the two germline ends. This CDR3 comprises 13 residues. CDR3 sequence (DNA): TGTGCCAGCAGCTTATTTTTACTACATGAGCAGTTCTTC. The encoded protein is CASSLFLLHEQFF.

The rearrangement joins TRBV11-2 to TRBJ2-5; 10 positions agree with TRBD2. V lost 2 bases to trimming and J lost 3 bases; unmatched junction nucleotides: 3. Germline lookup yields CDR1 SGHAT and CDR2 FQNNGV. CDR3 length equals 15 residues. The chain's CDR3 is CASSLILAGEETQYF. The CDR3 nucleotides read TGTGCCAGCAGCTTAATTCTAGCGGGGGAAGAGACCCAGTACTTC.

This chain links TRBV7-6 with TRBJ1-4, with TRBD1 identical over 11 bases. The CDR3 loop spans 16 amino acids. The junction had 3 bases not matched to a gene; V was cut back by 4 bases and J by 2 bases. Germline loops: CDR1 SGHVS, CDR2 FNYEAQ. CDR3 in amino acids: CASSYGQGATNEKLFF. For the CDR3, the DNA is TGTGCCAGCAGCTATGGACAGGGGGCGACTAATGAAAAACTGTTTTTT.